This TCR beta chain was identified in a study of cytomegalovirus exposure and HLA in healthy donors. Study-level results: A previous analysis found most TCR beta V segments productive roughly 87% or roughly 30% of the time.

PCR amplification relied on 60 Vbeta primers (plus 13 Jbeta primers). In the original analysis: Unique TCR beta chains totaled roughly 80 million in a later count, with approximately 11 million of them shared. Libraries were prepared by immunoSEQ multiplex PCR; TCRdb keeps only in-frame clonotypes and omits some of them. V and J calls and clone size are as listed in that table; D and trimming were resolved from the DNA. Of 100,000 to 150,000 clones listed, 80% to 90% are singletons. This clone occurred once. No antigen is known for it. The CDR3 covers 16 residues. Trimming removed 3 bases from V and 0 bases from J, with 12 bases in between. Germline V lookup: CDR1 MDHEN, CDR2 SYDVKM.

This chain connects TRBV28 to TRBJ2-1; TRBD2 might be the D (5 bases). The sequence came from a male donor in good health and CMV-seropositive. Sequenced: PBMCs. The CDR3 region has the DNA TGTGCCAGCAGTTTTAGTCGGGAAAACTCCTACAATGAGCAGTTCTTC. Its protein product is CASSFSRENSYNEQFF.